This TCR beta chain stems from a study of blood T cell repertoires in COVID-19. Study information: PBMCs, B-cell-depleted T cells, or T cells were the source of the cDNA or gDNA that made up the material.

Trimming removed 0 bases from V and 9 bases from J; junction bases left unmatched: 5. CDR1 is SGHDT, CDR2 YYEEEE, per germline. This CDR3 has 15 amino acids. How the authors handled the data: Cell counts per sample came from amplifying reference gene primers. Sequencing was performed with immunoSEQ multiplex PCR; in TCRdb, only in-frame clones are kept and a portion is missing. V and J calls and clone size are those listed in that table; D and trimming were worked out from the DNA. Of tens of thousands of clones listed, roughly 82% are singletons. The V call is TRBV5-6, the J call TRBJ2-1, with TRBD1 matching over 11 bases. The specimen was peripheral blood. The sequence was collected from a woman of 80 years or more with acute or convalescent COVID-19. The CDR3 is CASSLAGTGGGEQFF. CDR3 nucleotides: TGTGCCAGCAGCTTGGCAGGGACAGGGGGAGGTGAGCAGTTCTTC.